These 3 T cell receptor beta chains originate from one sample sequenced in a study of CD8 T cells in Susac syndrome. Roughly 0.45 to 1 ug RNA was reverse transcribed with random hexamers. From the immunoSEQ multiplex PCR reads, TCRdb called clonotypes with MiXCR, one entry per CDR3 protein. This repertoire shows 170,000 or so distinct CDR3 sequences, 90% to 97% found once; its top ten account for approximately 0.12%. The source material was CD4+ T cells from PBMCs. The receptors were gathered from a human donor with Susac syndrome.

The V gene is TRBV9, the J gene TRBJ2-5; TRBD1 matches at 8 bases. The CDR3 totals 16 residues. The J segment lost 2 bases and the V segment lost 0 bases, leaving 6 bases of the junction unmatched. The V gene's germline CDR1 is SGDLS and CDR2 YYNGEE. The CDR3 DNA sequence: TGTGCCAGCAGCGTAGCTCCCGGGACAGGACAAGAGACCCAGTACTTC. Translation gives CASSVAPGTGQETQYF.

This clonotype was counted once. The chain employs TRBV6-5 and TRBJ2-5; 10 bases align to TRBD2. With V trimmed by 11 bases and J by 8 bases, 14 bases remained unmatched. The germline V gene encodes CDR1 MNHEY and CDR2 SVGAGI. The CDR3 has 14 amino acids. In DNA, the CDR3 is TGTGCCTCCAGCCGCCTAGCGGGGGCCCGTACCCAGTACTTC. Protein product: CASSRLAGARTQYF.

This chain joins TRBV5-1 and TRBJ2-3; unclear D gene. The germline V gene has CDR1 SGHRS and CDR2 YFSETQ. The CDR3 runs 14 residues. V lost 6 bases to trimming and J lost 0 bases, with 11 bases between them. CDR3 in amino acids: CASKTSGSTDTQYF. The CDR3 DNA is TGCGCCAGCAAGACCTCCGGGAGCACAGATACGCAGTATTTT. The complete variable domain, with remaining parts taken from reference TRBV5-1 and TRBJ2-3, reads KAGVTQTPRYLIKTRGQQVTLSCSPISGHRSVSWYQQTPGQGLQFLFEYFSETQRNKGNFPGRFSGRQFSNSRSEMNVSTLELGDSALYLCASKTSGSTDTQYFGPGTRLTVL.